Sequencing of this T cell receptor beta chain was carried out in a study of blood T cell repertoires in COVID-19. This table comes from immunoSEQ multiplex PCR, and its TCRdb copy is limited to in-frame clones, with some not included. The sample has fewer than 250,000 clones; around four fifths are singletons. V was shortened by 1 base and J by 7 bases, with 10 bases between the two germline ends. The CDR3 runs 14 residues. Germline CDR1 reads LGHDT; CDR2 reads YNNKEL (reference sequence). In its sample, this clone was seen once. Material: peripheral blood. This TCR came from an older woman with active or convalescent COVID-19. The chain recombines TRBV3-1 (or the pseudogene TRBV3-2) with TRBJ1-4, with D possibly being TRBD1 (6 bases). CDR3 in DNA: TGTGCCAGCAGCCAAGGCACAGGGAGTGAAAAACTGTTTTTT. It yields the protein CASSQGTGSEKLFF.